The clone carrying this TCR beta chain was found a few times. Its antigen is unidentified. This entry is derived from a study of T-cell memory formation after mild COVID-19. Study-wide points: Balance between CD4 and CD8 was seen in clones contracting day 15 to 85, and a CD4+ lean was seen in later expanders.

TCRdb re-derived calls from the 5' RACE reads in MiXCR, one entry per CDR3 protein. Here the sample spans roughly 320,000 distinct CDR3 sequences, 28% being singletons. V gave up 7 bases and J gave up 5 bases; unmatched junction bases: 15. The CDR3 is made up of 16 amino acids. Looked up from germline, CDR1 is LGHDT and CDR2 is YNNKEL (reference sequence). This receptor was identified in an adult woman who had mild COVID-19 (a few samples of this study predate the infection). Cell type and time point are not known. The sequenced sample consisted of PBMCs or a T cell subset sorted from them (not recorded which). J is TRBJ2-7 and V is TRBV3-1; 9 bases fit TRBD2. CDR3 in amino acids: CASTPSGSGRGNEQYF. The CDR3 DNA reads as TGTGCCAGCACTCCGTCGGGTAGCGGGAGAGGAAACGAGCAGTACTTC.